The clone carrying this T cell receptor beta chain occurred a few times. The antigen is undetermined. Expressed TCRB transcripts were sequenced because the isolated RNA had all been reverse transcribed beforehand. The data were produced by immunoSEQ multiplex PCR, yet TCRdb's version contains in-frame clones alone and is incomplete. The sample lists around 310,000 clones, about 13% seen once, with nearly 0.015% in the top ten. Unmatched junction bases numbered 6, after V lost 4 bases and J lost 0 bases. This CDR3 region has 15 residues. Germline V gene lookup returns CDR1 MNHEY and CDR2 SMNVEV (reference sequence). These data come from a study of beta chain features in type 1 diabetes. Overall study findings and caveats: Resolution of whether HLA type affects TCRB rearrangement was not achieved here. TCRB CDR3 length was moderately but significantly reduced in all four CD4+ subsets of Type 1 diabetes patients. The cDNA sequencing approach could over-represent high-TCR-expressing cells.

One heparinised draw, averaging around 0.12 L, was taken per donor. V and J are TRBV27 and TRBJ2-7, with 7 bases identical to TRBD1. This TCR was recovered from a woman in her late teens or twenties with type 1 diabetes. Sequenced sample: naive CD4+ T cells from blood. The DNA for the CDR3 is TGTGCCAGCAGTTCTTCCGGGACAGTCTCCTACGAGCAGTACTTC. Translating gives CASSSSGTVSYEQYF.